This is a list of T cell receptor beta chains from one sample in a study of neoadjuvant anti-PD-1 for oral cavity cancer. Clones were sequenced by immunoSEQ multiplex PCR, and TCRdb holds only the in-frame ones, with some missing. Of around 15,000 clones in the sample, 30% to 45% were seen once. This specimen was tumor tissue, taken after nivolumab (anti-PD-1) treatment. The receptor source for this set is a person aged 35-80 years with oral cavity squamous cell carcinoma. The CDR3 runs from the conserved cysteine through the conserved F or W. The D gene is left open where the match is weak. Rows may omit the clone size; those that give it use once, few, many or a size class.

cdr3_nt: TGCAGCGTTGGTAGGGATGAGCAGTTCTTC
cdr3_aa: CSVGRDEQFF
clone_size: -
j_call: TRBJ2-1
v_call: TRBV29-1
d_call: -

cdr3_nt: TGTGCCAGCAGCCTTACTTTATCAGGCACTGAAGCTTTCTTT
cdr3_aa: CASSLTLSGTEAFF
clone_size: -
j_call: TRBJ1-1
v_call: TRBV7-2
d_call: -

cdr3_nt: TGCGCCAGCAGCTTGGCGACAGGTCTCTCCTACAATGAGCAGTTCTTC
cdr3_aa: CASSLATGLSYNEQFF
clone_size: -
j_call: TRBJ2-1
v_call: TRBV5-1
d_call: -

cdr3_nt: TGTGCCAGCAGCCTCTCAATGGGGGGCCAAGAGACCCAGTACTTC
cdr3_aa: CASSLSMGGQETQYF
clone_size: few
j_call: TRBJ2-5
v_call: TRBV7-9
d_call: -

cdr3_nt: TGTGCCAGCAGCTCCGGGACTTCCTACAATGAGCAGTTCTTC
cdr3_aa: CASSSGTSYNEQFF
clone_size: -
j_call: TRBJ2-1
v_call: TRBV7-6
d_call: -

cdr3_nt: TGTGCTAGTGGAACGGACAGCATGAACACTGAAGCTTTCTTT
cdr3_aa: CASGTDSMNTEAFF
clone_size: few
j_call: TRBJ1-1
v_call: TRBV12-5
d_call: -

cdr3_nt: TGTGCCAGCAGCTGGCAAGGGGTCCCGTATTTT
cdr3_aa: CASSWQGVPYF
clone_size: -
j_call: TRBJ2-3
v_call: TRBV7-2
d_call: -

cdr3_nt: TGTGCCAGCAGCCGATTAGGACAGGAGACCCAGTACTTC
cdr3_aa: CASSRLGQETQYF
clone_size: -
j_call: TRBJ2-5
v_call: TRBV7-7
d_call: -

cdr3_nt: TGTGCCAGCAGTTTCAGTCAGGACACCTACGAGCAGTACTTC
cdr3_aa: CASSFSQDTYEQYF
clone_size: -
j_call: TRBJ2-7
v_call: TRBV27
d_call: -

cdr3_nt: TGCGCCACAGCAGCCGGCGGTCCAGATACGCAGTATTTT
cdr3_aa: CATAAGGPDTQYF
clone_size: few
j_call: TRBJ2-3
v_call: TRBV5-1
d_call: -

cdr3_nt: TGTGCCAGCAGTCTTAGGGGGTTGAACACTGAAGCTTTCTTT
cdr3_aa: CASSLRGLNTEAFF
clone_size: -
j_call: TRBJ1-1
v_call: TRBV7-9
d_call: -

cdr3_nt: TGTGCCAGCAGCTTAAGCGGGGTATCACCCCTCCACTTT
cdr3_aa: CASSLSGVSPLHF
clone_size: few
j_call: TRBJ1-6
v_call: TRBV5-6
d_call: -

cdr3_nt: TGTGCCAGCAGTTACGAGACAGGAGATAATTCACCCCTCCACTTT
cdr3_aa: CASSYETGDNSPLHF
clone_size: -
j_call: TRBJ1-6
v_call: TRBV6-5
d_call: -

cdr3_nt: TGTGCCAGCAGTAGGGTAGGGGTCGACACTGAAGCTTTCTTT
cdr3_aa: CASSRVGVDTEAFF
clone_size: -
j_call: TRBJ1-1
v_call: TRBV2
d_call: -

cdr3_nt: TGTGCCACCGACAGGGGTGGTCCATTGACTTATGGCTACACCTTC
cdr3_aa: CATDRGGPLTYGYTF
clone_size: -
j_call: TRBJ1-2
v_call: TRBV10-3
d_call: TRBD1

cdr3_nt: TGTGCCAGTAGTATCCCGGGGGGTACCTACGAGCAGTACTTC
cdr3_aa: CASSIPGGTYEQYF
clone_size: medium-sized
j_call: TRBJ2-7
v_call: TRBV19
d_call: TRBD2

cdr3_nt: TGTGCCAGCAGCTTGGCCGGTGGGGGGCGAACGGCAAGGCAGCCCCAGCATTTT
cdr3_aa: CASSLAGGGRTARQPQHF
clone_size: -
j_call: TRBJ1-5
v_call: TRBV5-6
d_call: -

cdr3_nt: TGTGCCAGTCGACCGAGGCAGGGTAGCAATCAGCCCCAGCATTTT
cdr3_aa: CASRPRQGSNQPQHF
clone_size: -
j_call: TRBJ1-5
v_call: TRBV19
d_call: -

cdr3_nt: TGTGCCAGCAGCGTCCGGACAGCTAACACCGGGGAGCTGTTTTTT
cdr3_aa: CASSVRTANTGELFF
clone_size: -
j_call: TRBJ2-2
v_call: TRBV9
d_call: -

cdr3_nt: TGTGCCATCAGGAAGGAATCGGCGGGACAGCCCCAGCATTTT
cdr3_aa: CAIRKESAGQPQHF
clone_size: -
j_call: TRBJ1-5
v_call: TRBV10-3
d_call: -

cdr3_nt: TGTGCCAGCATCATAGACAGGGGAAACACCGGGGAGCTGTTTTTT
cdr3_aa: CASIIDRGNTGELFF
clone_size: -
j_call: TRBJ2-2
v_call: TRBV6-6
d_call: TRBD1

cdr3_nt: TGCGCCAGCAGCCTCCAGACAGGGGCTAATGAAAAACTGTTTTTT
cdr3_aa: CASSLQTGANEKLFF
clone_size: -
j_call: TRBJ1-4
v_call: TRBV5-1
d_call: TRBD1

cdr3_nt: TGCGCCAGCAGCCCAGACTCCGGGACAGTGAACACTGAAGCTTTCTTT
cdr3_aa: CASSPDSGTVNTEAFF
clone_size: many
j_call: TRBJ1-1
v_call: TRBV5-1
d_call: TRBD1

cdr3_nt: TGCGCCAGCAGCGAGGACAGGGGCTCTTACGAGCAGTACTTC
cdr3_aa: CASSEDRGSYEQYF
clone_size: -
j_call: TRBJ2-7
v_call: TRBV5-1
d_call: TRBD1

cdr3_nt: TGTGCCAGTACCCAGACAGGGTTTGAAAAACTGTTTTTT
cdr3_aa: CASTQTGFEKLFF
clone_size: few
j_call: TRBJ1-4
v_call: TRBV19
d_call: TRBD1

cdr3_nt: TGTGCCACACGACCGGGGGGGCGCCACAATGAGCAGTTCTTC
cdr3_aa: CATRPGGRHNEQFF
clone_size: -
j_call: TRBJ2-1
v_call: TRBV11-2
d_call: TRBD2

cdr3_nt: TGTGCCAGCAGTTCGAACAGGGTAGTAACTGAAGCTTTCTTT
cdr3_aa: CASSSNRVVTEAFF
clone_size: -
j_call: TRBJ1-1
v_call: TRBV6-5
d_call: -

cdr3_nt: TGTGCCAGCAGTGACAGAACAGGGAACACTGAAGCTTTCTTT
cdr3_aa: CASSDRTGNTEAFF
clone_size: -
j_call: TRBJ1-1
v_call: TRBV28
d_call: -

cdr3_nt: TGCGCCAGCAGCCGGGACAATAACTATGGCTACACCTTC
cdr3_aa: CASSRDNNYGYTF
clone_size: few
j_call: TRBJ1-2
v_call: TRBV5-1
d_call: -

cdr3_nt: TGTGCCAGCAGTTGGGGGTACACTGAAGCTTTCTTT
cdr3_aa: CASSWGYTEAFF
clone_size: -
j_call: TRBJ1-1
v_call: TRBV6-1
d_call: -

cdr3_nt: TGTGCCAGCAGTTACGACCCCGGGAGCTCCTACGAGCAGTACTTC
cdr3_aa: CASSYDPGSSYEQYF
clone_size: -
j_call: TRBJ2-7
v_call: TRBV6-5
d_call: -

cdr3_nt: TGCGCCAGCAGCCAAGGGCCGGACTACGAGCAGTACTTC
cdr3_aa: CASSQGPDYEQYF
clone_size: few
j_call: TRBJ2-7
v_call: TRBV4-1
d_call: -

cdr3_nt: TGTGCCTCGCAGGCTAGCTCCTACAATGAGCAGTTCTTC
cdr3_aa: CASQASSYNEQFF
clone_size: once
j_call: TRBJ2-1
v_call: TRBV30
d_call: -

cdr3_nt: TGTGCCAGCAGCTTAGACCGGACAGGGTGGCCCCAGCATTTT
cdr3_aa: CASSLDRTGWPQHF
clone_size: -
j_call: TRBJ1-5
v_call: TRBV7-2
d_call: TRBD1

cdr3_nt: TGCGCCAGCAGTTCCGGGACAGGGGCAAGCACAGATACGCAGTATTTT
cdr3_aa: CASSSGTGASTDTQYF
clone_size: -
j_call: TRBJ2-3
v_call: TRBV10-2
d_call: TRBD1

cdr3_nt: TGCGCCAGCAGCCAAGGACAGAGGTACGAGCAGTACTTC
cdr3_aa: CASSQGQRYEQYF
clone_size: -
j_call: TRBJ2-7
v_call: TRBV4-1
d_call: -

cdr3_nt: TGCGCCAGCAGCTTAAACGGGAACACCGGGGAGCTGTTTTTT
cdr3_aa: CASSLNGNTGELFF
clone_size: many
j_call: TRBJ2-2
v_call: TRBV5-1
d_call: -

cdr3_nt: TGTGCCAGCAGAAAACGGACAGCCGGTAATCAGCCCCAGCATTTT
cdr3_aa: CASRKRTAGNQPQHF
clone_size: -
j_call: TRBJ1-5
v_call: TRBV28
d_call: -

cdr3_nt: TGTGCCAGCAGCTTAGCGGGGGGACAGAACGAGCAGTACTTC
cdr3_aa: CASSLAGGQNEQYF
clone_size: -
j_call: TRBJ2-7
v_call: TRBV7-2
d_call: -

cdr3_nt: TGTGCCAGCAGCTCTGGGGGGCCGCGGGGTGACCAGCCCCAGCATTTT
cdr3_aa: CASSSGGPRGDQPQHF
clone_size: few
j_call: TRBJ1-5
v_call: TRBV5-6
d_call: -

cdr3_nt: TGTGCCACCAGCAGGGCGGACAGGTCCCTAAAGGGCTACACCTTC
cdr3_aa: CATSRADRSLKGYTF
clone_size: -
j_call: TRBJ1-2
v_call: TRBV15
d_call: TRBD1

cdr3_nt: TGTGCCAGCAGCTTGGTATTGGAGGGGGCCGGATCGGATGAGCAGTTCTTC
cdr3_aa: CASSLVLEGAGSDEQFF
clone_size: -
j_call: TRBJ2-1
v_call: TRBV5-8
d_call: -

cdr3_nt: TGTGCCAGCAGGACGACAGTTTATAATTCACCCCTCCACTTT
cdr3_aa: CASRTTVYNSPLHF
clone_size: -
j_call: TRBJ1-6
v_call: TRBV2
d_call: -

cdr3_nt: TGTGCCAGCAGTGAGGCTGTCAGGGCTGGAAACACCATATATTTT
cdr3_aa: CASSEAVRAGNTIYF
clone_size: -
j_call: TRBJ1-3
v_call: TRBV6-1
d_call: -

cdr3_nt: TGTGCCAGCAGCTTAAATTCGGGAGGGGGTGTCGGTGGCTACACCTTC
cdr3_aa: CASSLNSGGGVGGYTF
clone_size: -
j_call: TRBJ1-2
v_call: TRBV7-2
d_call: -

cdr3_nt: TGCGCCAGCAGCCGTTACCGGGACTCCGAACATGGCTACACCTTC
cdr3_aa: CASSRYRDSEHGYTF
clone_size: -
j_call: TRBJ1-2
v_call: TRBV4-1
d_call: -

cdr3_nt: TGTGCCAGCAGTGAAGGGAGACAGGTGAACTCTGGGGCCAACGTCCTGACTTTC
cdr3_aa: CASSEGRQVNSGANVLTF
clone_size: -
j_call: TRBJ2-6
v_call: TRBV6-1
d_call: -

cdr3_nt: TGTGCCAGCAGTGAATTGGCGGGTTACGGCAATCAGCCCCAGCATTTT
cdr3_aa: CASSELAGYGNQPQHF
clone_size: -
j_call: TRBJ1-5
v_call: TRBV6-1
d_call: -

cdr3_nt: TGTGCCTGGAGGGGATACACTGAAGCTTTCTTT
cdr3_aa: CAWRGYTEAFF
clone_size: large
j_call: TRBJ1-1
v_call: TRBV30
d_call: -

cdr3_nt: TGTGCCAGCAGCCGGGGGGGACAGTCCACAGATACGCAGTATTTT
cdr3_aa: CASSRGGQSTDTQYF
clone_size: -
j_call: TRBJ2-3
v_call: TRBV7-8
d_call: -

cdr3_nt: TGTGCCAGCAGCTTGCCCCTCCGAAGGACAGGGTCCGAGCAGTACTTC
cdr3_aa: CASSLPLRRTGSEQYF
clone_size: -
j_call: TRBJ2-7
v_call: TRBV5-6
d_call: TRBD1

cdr3_nt: TGTGCCAGCAGTGGAGGGCCCTCTTTAGAGACCCAGTACTTC
cdr3_aa: CASSGGPSLETQYF
clone_size: -
j_call: TRBJ2-5
v_call: TRBV6-6
d_call: -

cdr3_nt: TGTGCCAGCAGACCCGGGACAGGTGCACACTATGGCTACACCTTC
cdr3_aa: CASRPGTGAHYGYTF
clone_size: -
j_call: TRBJ1-2
v_call: TRBV6-6
d_call: TRBD1

cdr3_nt: TGTGCCAGCAGCTTACGGAATGAGCAGTTCTTC
cdr3_aa: CASSLRNEQFF
clone_size: -
j_call: TRBJ2-1
v_call: TRBV5-6
d_call: -

cdr3_nt: TGCGCCAGCAGCCAAGCCGGGACAGGGAACTCCTACGAGCAGTACTTC
cdr3_aa: CASSQAGTGNSYEQYF
clone_size: -
j_call: TRBJ2-7
v_call: TRBV4-1
d_call: TRBD1

cdr3_nt: TGTGCCAGTAGTATTTCCCCAGGGGATGGCTACACCTTC
cdr3_aa: CASSISPGDGYTF
clone_size: medium-sized
j_call: TRBJ1-2
v_call: TRBV19
d_call: -

cdr3_nt: TGCAGCGTTGTTCCTGGGAACGGAAACACCATATATTTT
cdr3_aa: CSVVPGNGNTIYF
clone_size: few
j_call: TRBJ1-3
v_call: TRBV29-1
d_call: -

cdr3_nt: TGTGCCAGCAGTCGCTACAGGGGACTTTCCCAAGAGACCCAGTACTTC
cdr3_aa: CASSRYRGLSQETQYF
clone_size: -
j_call: TRBJ2-5
v_call: TRBV27
d_call: -

cdr3_nt: TGTGCCAGCAGCCCACGGACAGCCCAAAACATTCAGTACTTC
cdr3_aa: CASSPRTAQNIQYF
clone_size: few
j_call: TRBJ2-4
v_call: TRBV7-2
d_call: -